Following are 16 T cell receptor beta chains from one sample sequenced in a study of blood T cell repertoires in COVID-19. The data were produced by immunoSEQ multiplex PCR, yet TCRdb's version contains in-frame clones alone and is incomplete. The sample includes roughly 38,000 clones, approximately 86% of them seen just once. Sequencing used peripheral blood. The receptors stem from a man aged 50 to 59 in a cohort sampled during active COVID-19.

On this clone itself: One junction end does not reproduce the germline sequence, and a read error may be involved. The chain uses TRBV7-7 and TRBJ1-1, with D perhaps matching TRBD1 (6 bases). Germline lookup yields CDR1 SSHAT and CDR2 FNYEAQ (reference sequence). The CDR3 has 13 residues. The CDR3 loop reads CASSSDRNTEAFF. For the CDR3, the DNA is TGTGCTAGCAGCTCGGACAGGAACACTGAAGCTTTCTTT.

The sample holds one count of this clone. The chain carries TRBV6-6 and TRBJ1-5, with D possibly TRBD1 on 6 matching bases. Looked up from germline, CDR1 is MNHNY and CDR2 is SVGAGI (reference sequence). V gave up 2 bases and J gave up 1 base, with 9 bases separating them. This CDR3 has 15 residues. The CDR3 protein is CASSYDRLSNQPQHF. In DNA form, the CDR3 reads TGTGCCAGCAGTTACGACAGGTTGAGCAATCAGCCCCAGCATTTT.

The chain has TRBV20-1 and TRBJ1-6; 7 bases match TRBD1. Germline loops: CDR1 DFQATT, CDR2 SNEGSKA (reference sequence). The CDR3 spans 15 residues. Trimming cost V 3 bases and J 7 bases; bases outside gene matches: 9. In DNA form, the CDR3 reads TGCAGTGCTAGTACCGAGACAGGGCAAAATTCACCCCTCCACTTT. It specifies CSASTETGQNSPLHF.

The CDR3 region is CASNPTGRGYGYTF. Here the CDR3 DNA reads TGTGCCAGCAACCCAACCGGAAGGGGCTATGGCTACACCTTC. The V gene is TRBV7-8, the J gene TRBJ1-2; D might be TRBD1 (5 bases). CDR1 and CDR2 from the germline V gene are SGHVS and FQNEAQ. Trimming removed 7 bases at V and 4 bases at J, with 16 bases between. The CDR3 consists of 14 residues.

The chain carries TRBV9 and TRBJ1-2; D is ambiguous. With 0 bases removed from V and 6 bases from J, the gap between germline ends came to 12 bases. The CDR3 runs 14 residues. Germline loops: CDR1 SGDLS, CDR2 YYNGEE. This CDR3 reads CASSVESRTHGYTF. CDR3 sequence (DNA): TGTGCCAGCAGCGTAGAATCTAGAACCCATGGCTACACCTTC.

The chain recombines TRBV21-1 with TRBJ2-3; the table calls TRBD2, which could not be checked here. TRBV21-1 is a pseudogene. CDR3 size: 19 residues. This CDR3 is CASSKGELAGRKSTDTQYF. As DNA, the CDR3 is TGTGCCAGCAGCAAAGGGGAACTAGCGGGCCGGAAAAGCACAGATACGCAGTATTTT.

The rearrangement uses TRBV4-1 and TRBJ1-1; possibly TRBD1 for D (6 bases). Germline-derived CDR1 and CDR2 are MGHRA and YSYEKL. This CDR3 spans 14 amino acids. V was trimmed by 3 bases and J by 6 bases, leaving 14 bases between them. CDR3 protein: CASSHTPGGAEAFF. The CDR3 DNA sequence: TGCGCCAGCAGCCACACCCCGGGGGGCGCTGAAGCTTTCTTT.

The chain has TRBV29-1 and TRBJ2-2, with 7 bases that match TRBD2. Trimming cost V 6 bases and J 6 bases; bases outside gene matches: 10. Germline CDR1 is SQVTM and CDR2 is ANQGSEA. The CDR3 covers 14 residues. The CDR3 sequence: CSVPGRGSAGELFF. The CDR3 DNA reads as TGCAGCGTCCCAGGGCGCGGGAGCGCCGGGGAGCTGTTTTTT.

This chain connects TRBV25-1 to TRBJ2-6; the D gene is possibly TRBD1 (6 bases). This CDR3 comprises 18 residues. Looked up from germline, CDR1 is MGHDK and CDR2 is SYGVNS. V was cut by 3 bases and J by 0 bases, with 15 bases left in between. The CDR3 loop reads CASSDLPDRNSGANVLTF. CDR3 nucleotides: TGTGCCAGCAGTGATCTCCCGGACAGAAACTCTGGGGCCAACGTCCTGACTTTC.

The chain carries TRBV7-9 and TRBJ2-7; TRBD2 matches at 7 bases. The V and J ends lost 1 base and 0 bases, in that order; junction bases with no gene match: 6. The CDR3 has 16 amino acids. In germline, CDR1 is SEHNR, CDR2 FQNEAQ (reference sequence). The CDR3 coding sequence is TGTGCCAGCAGCTTAGGTTGGGGCGGGAGCTCCTACGAGCAGTACTTC. Protein: CASSLGWGGSSYEQYF.

V and J are TRBV18 and TRBJ2-1, with TRBD2 identical over 11 bases. Per germline, CDR1 KGHSH and CDR2 LQKENI. CDR3 length: 14 residues. V gave up 3 bases and J gave up 6 bases; unmatched junction bases: 1. The CDR3 protein is CASSPSGGANEQFF. In DNA, the CDR3 is TGTGCCAGCTCACCTAGCGGGGGGGCCAATGAGCAGTTCTTC.

CDR3 residues: CASSSKTSTSGTYEQYV. The CDR3 DNA is TGTGCCAGCAGTTCCAAAACCTCGACTAGCGGAACCTACGAGCAGTACGTC. The chain employs TRBV27 and TRBJ2-7; TRBD2 matches 9 bases. The ends lost 4 bases at V and 2 bases at J; junction bases unmatched: 12. Germline assignment: CDR1 MNHEY and CDR2 SMNVEV (reference sequence). The CDR3 totals 17 residues.

V gene TRBV24-1 combines with J gene TRBJ2-1, with 12 bases that match TRBD2. This CDR3 has 16 residues. V was clipped by 4 bases and J by 7 bases; unmatched bases: 7. CDR1 and CDR2 (germline): KGHDR, SFDVKD. Written as DNA, the CDR3 is TGTGCCACCAGTGACCCCACTAGCGGGAGGTTGAATGAGCAGTTCTTC. Residues: CATSDPTSGRLNEQFF.

The V call is TRBV24-1, the J call TRBJ2-6; D possibly corresponds to TRBD2 (6 bases). The CDR3 loop spans 16 amino acids. V shed 3 bases and J shed 2 bases, with 10 bases lying between them. Germline CDR1 KGHDR, CDR2 SFDVKD. The DNA of the CDR3 is TGTGCCACCAGTGATGGGGGGAACGCTGGGGCCAACGTCCTGACTTTC. It is translated as CATSDGGNAGANVLTF.

This chain joins TRBV28 and TRBJ2-2; 11 bases align to TRBD1. The CDR3 is 19 amino acids. Germline trimming cut 5 bases from V and 4 bases from J; bases unmatched to any gene: 15. Germline V gene data show CDR1 as MDHEN and CDR2 as SYDVKM. The CDR3 DNA is TGTGCCAGCAGTCCCGCCGGCGGTGGACAGGGGGCTAGCACCGGGGAGCTGTTTTTT. This sequence encodes CASSPAGGGQGASTGELFF.

This clone has a single count. This chain uses TRBV5-4 with TRBJ2-3, with D hard to call. Germline-derived CDR1 and CDR2 are SGHNT and YYREEE (reference sequence). V shed 0 bases and J shed 0 bases, with 8 bases lying between them. This CDR3 contains 15 residues. Here the CDR3 reads CASSLAEYSTDTQYF. CDR3 nucleotides: TGTGCCAGCAGCTTGGCCGAGTATAGCACAGATACGCAGTATTTT.